Each of the 22 T cell receptor beta chains below was sequenced from the same sample in a study of T cell repertoires in cytomegalovirus infection. TCRdb itself ran the reads through MiXCR, one entry per CDR3 protein. Here the sample spans some 440,000 distinct CDR3 sequences, approximately 32% being singletons. Sample: PBMCs. The receptors here all came from a human donor in good health (CMV status not recorded). Some clones in this sample may be carry-over from other donors' samples.

The chain has TRBV10-2 and TRBJ2-7; no clear D gene. The CDR3 is made up of 12 amino acids. Germline V lookup: CDR1 WSHSY, CDR2 SAAADI. Trimming left V 8 bases short and J 1 base short, with 9 bases between. CDR3: CASADGSYEQYF. The CDR3 bases are TGCGCCAGCGCAGACGGATCCTACGAGCAGTACTTC.

The rearrangement uses TRBV19 and TRBJ1-1, with D possibly TRBD1 on 5 matching bases. The CDR3 covers 15 residues. Between the trimmed V and J ends, which lost 7 bases and 3 bases, there was a span of 18 bases. Germline-derived CDR1 and CDR2 are LNHDA and SQIVND (reference sequence). In DNA form, the CDR3 reads TGTGCCAGTAAAGGGACTTCTAGAGGGGACACTGAAGCTTTCTTT. Its protein product is CASKGTSRGDTEAFF.

This chain links TRBV2 with TRBJ1-2; D is perhaps TRBD1 (6 bases). Germline V CDR1 and CDR2: SNHLY, FYNNEI. V lost 3 bases and J 0 bases, leaving 11 bases between the germline ends. CDR3 length equals 15 residues. CDR3 protein: CASSEEQGANYGYTF. The DNA for the CDR3 is TGTGCCAGCAGTGAGGAACAGGGCGCTAACTATGGCTACACCTTC.

The table lists this clonotype with a count of one. Mismatch with germline at one junction end may stem from a read error. V and J are TRBV4-1 and TRBJ2-1; D call uncertain. CDR1 and CDR2 from the germline V gene are MGHRA and YSYEKL. CDR3 size: 17 residues. CDR3 nucleotides: TGCGCCAGCAGCCAAGAGGGGAATTTGAGCTCCTACAATGCGCAGTTCTTC. It encodes CASSQEGNLSSYNAQFF.

This clonotype was observed a few times. This rearrangement joins TRBV6-2 or TRBV6-3 to TRBJ2-5; 13 bases are a match to TRBD2. Germline assignment: CDR1 MNHEY and CDR2 SVGEGT. The length of the CDR3 is 15 residues. V lost 6 bases and J lost 9; bases outside the gene matches: 10. The CDR3 protein is CASSRGTSGARAQYF. The CDR3 DNA follows: TGTGCCAGCAGCCGTGGGACTAGCGGGGCGAGGGCCCAGTACTTC.

V usage is TRBV6-8 and J usage is TRBJ2-1, with TRBD1 matching 8 bases. Trimming removed 0 bases from V and 6 bases from J; junction bases left unmatched: 7. The CDR3 loop spans 16 amino acids. Germline loops: CDR1 MNHGY, CDR2 SAAAGT. The chain's CDR3 is CASSYSGQGVRNEQFF. CDR3 nucleotides: TGTGCCAGCAGTTACTCCGGACAGGGTGTTCGCAATGAGCAGTTCTTC.

This rearrangement joins TRBV12-3 or TRBV12-4 to TRBJ1-2, with D uncertain. Trimming shortened V by 8 bases and J by 0 bases, and 13 bases separated the two germline ends. This CDR3 comprises 14 residues. DNA for the CDR3: TGTGCCAGCGCCTCCGGGCCCGCTAACTATGGCTACACCTTC. Translating it yields CASASGPANYGYTF.

The chain carries TRBV4-1 and TRBJ2-7, with D possibly being TRBD1 (5 bases). Deletions cut 0 bases from V and 3 bases from J, with 9 bases between. CDR1 and CDR2 (germline): MGHRA, YSYEKL. CDR3 size: 14 residues. The CDR3 region is CASSQETDRYEQYF. CDR3 bases: TGCGCCAGCAGCCAAGAGACAGATCGCTACGAGCAGTACTTC.

The V call is TRBV5-6, the J call TRBJ1-1; D remains unclear. V lost 7 bases and J 1 base, leaving 14 bases between the germline ends. The CDR3 is 14 residues long. Looked up from germline, CDR1 is SGHDT and CDR2 is YYEEEE. The CDR3 coding sequence is TGTGCCAGCGACCGCCGCATAAAGAACACTGAAGCTTTCTTT. This sequence encodes CASDRRIKNTEAFF.

This clonotype was seen ten or more times. Relative to the germline gene, one junction end is altered; a read error may explain this. This chain links TRBV7-2 with TRBJ1-1, with 10 bases lining up with TRBD1. The CDR3 runs to 15 residues. Per the germline V gene, CDR1 is SGHTA and CDR2 is FQGNSA. The CDR3 DNA reads as TGTGCCAGCAGCTTAGATAGGGACAGGGGTTTGAAGGATACCTTT. Its protein product is CASSLDRDRGLKDTF.

This clonotype was detected many times. The V gene is TRBV12-3 or TRBV12-4, the J gene TRBJ1-5; D is perhaps TRBD1 (6 bases). Trimming stripped 6 bases from V and 1 base from J, with 10 bases between. The CDR3 contains 14 residues. The CDR3 nucleotides read TGTGCCAGCAGAAAAGGGACAAGCAATCAGCCCCAGCATTTT. Protein sequence: CASRKGTSNQPQHF.

This clonotype was counted between two and nine times. The chain employs TRBV14 and TRBJ1-3; D is ambiguous. CDR1 SGHDN and CDR2 FVKESK come from the germline V gene. Trimming took off 1 base at V and 4 bases at J, with 14 bases between the two ends. The CDR3 has 16 amino acids. As DNA, the CDR3 is TGTGCCAGCAGCCAAGTTGTATCGTCGGCGGGAAACACCATATATTTT. Translating gives CASSQVVSSAGNTIYF.

The rearrangement joins TRBV25-1 to TRBJ2-7; no definite D call. The V gene lost 2 bases and the J gene lost 4 bases, with 6 bases spanning the gap. This CDR3 has 12 amino acids. Germline CDR1 and CDR2: MGHDK and SYGVNS. The DNA of the CDR3 is TGTGCCAGCAGTGAAGACGGGTACGAGCAGTACTTC. Translating it yields CASSEDGYEQYF.

This clonotype was counted a few times. This rearrangement joins TRBV5-6 to TRBJ2-7; D is possibly TRBD1 (5 bases). CDR3 length: 13 residues. Germline V CDR1 and CDR2: SGHDT, YYEEEE. The V gene lost 3 bases and the J gene lost 3 bases, with 10 bases spanning the gap. The CDR3 bases are TGTGCCAGCAGCTCGGACATACGCTACGAGCAGTACTTC. Its translation: CASSSDIRYEQYF.

The chain has TRBV5-1 and TRBJ1-5; the D gene is possibly TRBD1 (5 bases). There are 14 residues in the CDR3. Germline V gene lookup returns CDR1 SGHRS and CDR2 YFSETQ. V lost 3 bases, J lost 2 bases, and 9 bases lay in between. DNA for the CDR3: TGCGCCAGCAGCTCTCAGGGTGGCAATCAGCCCCAGCATTTT. Amino acid sequence: CASSSQGGNQPQHF. Full variable domain (rest looked up from reference TRBV5-1 and TRBJ1-5): KAGVTQTPRYLIKTRGQQVTLSCSPISGHRSVSWYQQTPGQGLQFLFEYFSETQRNKGNFPGRFSGRQFSNSRSEMNVSTLELGDSALYLCASSSQGGNQPQHFGDGTRLSIL.

In this sample, this clonotype turned up many times. The V and J genes are TRBV7-2 and TRBJ2-5; no definite D call. The V end lost 3 bases, the J end lost 2 bases, and 10 bases lay between the germline ends. Per germline, CDR1 SGHTA and CDR2 FQGNSA. There are 14 residues in the CDR3. The CDR3 loop reads CASSFKGPQETQYF. Here the CDR3 DNA reads TGTGCCAGCAGCTTCAAGGGCCCTCAAGAGACCCAGTACTTC.

This clonotype occurred once. The junction shows a germline mismatch at one end, possibly a read error. The chain joins TRBV5-4 to TRBJ2-1; TRBD1 aligns across 9 bases. The germline CDR1 and CDR2 sequences are SGHNT and YYREEE (reference sequence). This CDR3 comprises 15 residues. CDR3 DNA sequence: TGTGACAGCAGCCAGGACAGGGGTAATAACAATGAGCAGTTCTTC. The encoded protein is CDSSQDRGNNNEQFF.

This clonotype was observed a handful of times. V is TRBV6-6 and J is TRBJ1-2; D not certain. The CDR3 consists of 12 residues. Deletions cut 5 bases from V and 7 bases from J, with 11 bases between. Looked up from germline, CDR1 is MNHNY and CDR2 is SVGAGI (reference sequence). CDR3 loop: CASSQPGGGYTF. The DNA for the CDR3 is TGTGCCAGCAGTCAACCCGGTGGTGGCTACACCTTC.

This clonotype came up many times. This chain uses TRBV10-3 with TRBJ2-5, with D hard to call. This CDR3 is 15 amino acids long. Germline values: CDR1 ENHRY, CDR2 SYGVKD. V dropped 6 bases and J dropped 5 bases, with 19 bases sitting between them. The CDR3 loop is CAIRRTSSTRETQYF. The DNA of the CDR3 is TGTGCCATCAGAAGGACCTCTTCTACCCGCGAGACCCAGTACTTC.

This clonotype showed up many times. This rearrangement joins TRBV28 to TRBJ2-5; TRBD2 matches 13 bases. This CDR3 has 15 amino acids. Germline V gene sequence: CDR1 MDHEN, CDR2 SYDVKM. Trimming cost V 6 bases and J 2 bases; bases outside gene matches: 3. As DNA, the CDR3 is TGTGCCAGCAGCTTACTAGCGGGGGGGCAAGAGACCCAGTACTTC. Amino acids: CASSLLAGGQETQYF.

The rearrangement uses TRBV30 and TRBJ2-2; D is unclear. CDR1 and CDR2 from the germline V gene are GTSNPN and SVGIG (reference sequence). The CDR3 extends over 14 amino acids. V shed 0 bases and J shed 7 bases, with 12 bases lying between them. The DNA for the CDR3 is TGTGCCTGGAGTGTACAAGGTTACAACGGGGAGCTGTTTTTT. It yields the protein CAWSVQGYNGELFF.

This clonotype was counted once. The rearrangement uses TRBV14 and TRBJ2-3; a weak D match, TRBD2 (6 bases). There are 16 residues in the CDR3. V lost 1 base and J 3 bases, leaving 14 bases between the germline ends. CDR1 is SGHDN, CDR2 FVKESK, per germline. The CDR3, as DNA: TGTGCCAGCAGCCAAGGGCTCCTAGGAGGGACAGATACGCAGTATTTT. Protein product: CASSQGLLGGTDTQYF.